A selection of T cell receptor beta chains follows, all from one sample in a study of T cell responses to AZD1222 COVID-19 vaccine. Sequencing used immunoSEQ multiplex PCR; TCRdb keeps in-frame clones, though not all of them. The repertoire consists of 130,000 or so clones, with more than 70% occurring once and the leading ten covering approximately 3%. The starting material was peripheral blood, obtained on day 0 of AZD1222 vaccination. The origin of the receptors is an adult in good health. The CDR3 runs from the conserved cysteine through the conserved F or W. Expanded clones get a size class; other rows say once, few or many, or leave the size out.

CDR3 protein	clone size	V gene
CASERNLNTGELFF	.	TRBV4-3
CASSAGVGYTF	once	TRBV2
CASSPVRGQGVDQYF	.	TRBV7-9
CASSPRNSGDWEKLFF	.	TRBV13
CASSIFRDSYEQYF	.	TRBV19
CASSQDILTGSNTGELFF	.	TRBV4-1
CASSLRAGNGYTF	.	TRBV7-3
CASSAPGGIGGGYTF	.	TRBV9
CATSDGWGGSTDTQYF	.	TRBV24-1
CASSSTENTEAFF	.	TRBV18
CASSYTPRGQGNANTIYF	.	TRBV7-9
CASSQGTGATEAFF	.	TRBV3-1/TRBV3-2
CASSPSRTGAGEKLFF	once	TRBV7-2
CASSRERGEKLFF	.	TRBV6-5
CSVETSGRTDTQYF	many	TRBV29-1
CASSQGVRRDSSYEQYF	once	TRBV4-2
CASSEAVSRTVNEQFF	.	TRBV6-1
CASSLSRGLNTETQYF	once	TRBV18
CSASNKSSYNSPLHF	.	TRBV20-1
CASSAGSGPQYF	once	TRBV28
CASSDSSRSNEKLFF	.	TRBV4-2
CASSPQKAREAFF	.	TRBV7-2
CASSFSGTATNVLTF	.	TRBV7-2
CASSSGTSGLYNEQFF	once	TRBV10-2
CASSLNTNSKGGYTF	.	TRBV28
CASSVATHETSGRSVGELFF	.	TRBV9
CATSDFRGNADTQYF	.	TRBV24-1
CASSKGQNKITDTQYF	.	TRBV14
CASSYLTGLDGYTF	.	TRBV6-2/TRBV6-3
CATSRAPLGNTGELFF	.	TRBV15
CASSKTANTEAFF	few	TRBV6-5
CASSLGLRGRYHEQFF	.	TRBV11-2
CASGLTATQGAQVQPQHF	once	TRBV12-5
CASSLNAAGNTIYF	once	TRBV7-9
CASSPKGQRGDGYTF	.	TRBV18
CASRPSPGGHYGYTF	.	TRBV2
CASSTSPGELFF	.	TRBV12-3/TRBV12-4
CASSPGQTYSGANVLTF	.	TRBV5-1
CASSRLAGGTDTQYF	few	TRBV18
CASSEGATDTQYF	.	TRBV6-4
CASSQEGRALQETQYF	once	TRBV3-1/TRBV3-2
CASSPREGSGNTIYF	.	TRBV9
CASSRHGTGGEKLFF	.	TRBV4-3
CASSQRVSGANVLTF	.	TRBV19
CASSWVDRGSSPLHF	.	TRBV28
CATSRGTEAFF	.	TRBV15
CAISEVWTETFHSGANVLTF	.	TRBV10-3
CASSIRDRGAGELFF	.	TRBV2
CASRAGSGNTIYF	.	TRBV6-5
CASSPSGVSSYEQYF	.	TRBV18
CASSPRFSAGDYNEQFF	.	TRBV7-2